Shown below are 23 T cell receptor beta chains from a single sample sequenced in a study of breast tumors, draining lymph nodes, adjacent tissues. From the multiplex PCR reads, TCRdb called clonotypes with MiXCR, one entry per CDR3 protein. The sample yields around 70,000 distinct CDR3 sequences, over 40% seen once. Specimen: breast tumor tissue. These receptors were collected from a female donor with breast cancer. Some clones in this sample may be carry-over from other donors' samples.

This clonotype was seen many times. This chain links TRBV5-8 with TRBJ2-2; either TRBD1 or TRBD2 may supply D (5 bases each). The CDR3 consists of 15 residues. V was cut by 0 bases and J by 4 bases, with 10 bases left in between. CDR1 and CDR2 (germline): SGHTS, YDEGEE. CDR3 bases: TGTGCCAGCAGCTTGGGCAGGGCGGGCACCGGGGAGCTGTTTTTT. Residues: CASSLGRAGTGELFF.

This clonotype was seen ten or more times. The chain recombines TRBV29-1 with TRBJ1-2; weak D call: TRBD1 (6 bases). V lost 6 bases, J lost 0 bases, and 8 bases lay in between. The CDR3 extends over 12 amino acids. Germline-derived CDR1 and CDR2 are SQVTM and ANQGSEA. The CDR3 region has the DNA TGCAGCGTGCGACAGGCTAACTATGGCTACACCTTC. The encoded protein is CSVRQANYGYTF.

This clonotype was counted at least ten times. The chain couples TRBV11-2 to TRBJ2-3, with a tentative D call TRBD2 (6 bases). CDR1 is SGHAT and CDR2 is FQNNGV in the germline V gene. V lost 5 bases and J 2 bases, leaving 14 bases between the germline ends. The CDR3 is 15 amino acids. CDR3 DNA sequence: TGTGCCAGCAGCAAGGGACTGATGCTCACAGATACGCAGTATTTT. Its protein is CASSKGLMLTDTQYF.

This clonotype was observed at least ten times. This chain joins TRBV3-1 and TRBJ2-2, with D tentatively TRBD1 or TRBD2 (6 bases each). Germline CDR1 is LGHDT and CDR2 is YNNKEL (reference sequence). Trimming removed 4 bases at V and 5 bases at J, with 14 bases between. The CDR3 spans 15 residues. This chain's CDR3 is CASSPGGPGTGELFF. In DNA form, the CDR3 reads TGTGCCAGCAGCCCTGGGGGGCCTGGGACCGGGGAGCTGTTTTTT.

The rearrangement joins TRBV20-1 to TRBJ2-3; 9 bases align to TRBD1. Trimming at V came to 0 bases and at J to 5 bases, leaving 3 bases not matched to a gene. CDR3 length: 14 residues. Germline V gives CDR1 DFQATT, CDR2 SNEGSKA (reference sequence). The CDR3 DNA reads as TGCAGTGCTAGAGAGACAGGGGGGGAAGATACGCAGTATTTT. It specifies CSARETGGEDTQYF.

This clonotype came up many times. A much larger clone lies one base from this, so it may be a read error. The chain links TRBV11-3 to TRBJ2-7, with D perhaps TRBD2 (5 bases). The CDR3 spans 13 residues. Germline CDR1 and CDR2: SGHNT and YENEEA. In DNA form, the CDR3 reads TGTGCCAGCAGCCAAGGGAGCTCCTCCGAGCAGTACTTC. Translated: CASSQGSSSEQYF.

In this sample, this clonotype turned up many times. The rearrangement uses TRBV20-1 and TRBJ1-4; 7 bases agree with TRBD1. The V gene's germline CDR1 is DFQATT and CDR2 SNEGSKA (reference sequence). V was pared by 5 bases and J by 1 base, with 4 bases of the junction left unmatched. This CDR3 region has 14 residues. CDR3 sequence reads: CSAPRQGTNEKLFF. In DNA form, the CDR3 reads TGCAGTGCTCCGCGACAGGGAACTAATGAAAAACTGTTTTTT.

The table lists this clonotype with many counts. The chain recombines TRBV2 with TRBJ2-1; D unclear. Germline lookup yields CDR1 SNHLY and CDR2 FYNNEI. V was trimmed by 6 bases and J by 4 bases, leaving 10 bases between them. This CDR3 is 13 amino acids long. DNA for the CDR3: TGTGCCAGCAGGAGGAGACTGTACAATGAGCAGTTCTTC. Residues: CASRRRLYNEQFF.

This clonotype has a single count. The chain couples TRBV19 to TRBJ1-1; 8 bases align to TRBD1. Looked up from germline, CDR1 is LNHDA and CDR2 is SQIVND (reference sequence). J was trimmed by 3 bases and V by 9 bases; bases with no gene match: 6. There are 13 residues in the CDR3. In DNA, the CDR3 is TGTGCCAGCCGGGACAGGCACTACACTGAAGCTTTCTTT. Translating gives CASRDRHYTEAFF.

This clonotype was observed many times. The chain couples TRBV12-3 or TRBV12-4 to TRBJ2-2, with TRBD1 matching 9 bases. CDR3 size: 14 residues. The V and J ends lost 5 bases and 7 bases, in that order; junction bases with no gene match: 5. CDR3: CASSRTGASGELFF. Written as DNA, the CDR3 is TGTGCCAGCAGTAGGACAGGGGCTAGCGGGGAGCTGTTTTTT.

This chain joins TRBV7-9 and TRBJ1-4; TRBD1 agrees at 9 bases. The CDR3 length is 15 residues. J was trimmed by 2 bases and V by 5 bases; bases with no gene match: 3. In germline, CDR1 is SEHNR, CDR2 FQNEAQ (reference sequence). The CDR3 here is CASSSGQGTNEKLFF. The CDR3 DNA sequence: TGTGCCAGCAGCAGCGGACAGGGGACTAATGAAAAACTGTTTTTT.

The V and J genes are TRBV24-1 and TRBJ2-7; a possible D gene is TRBD1 (6 bases). Trimming left V 1 base short and J 3 bases short, with 9 bases between. The CDR3 runs to 14 residues. CDR1 is KGHDR and CDR2 is SFDVKD in the germline V gene. The DNA for the CDR3 is TGTGCCACCAGTGATTTCGGGACAAGCTACGAGCAGTACTTC. It encodes CATSDFGTSYEQYF.

This clonotype occurred a few times. A read error may account for a junction end that differs from germline. The chain recombines TRBV6-5 with TRBJ2-1, with D uncertain. The CDR3 runs 15 residues. The germline V gene has CDR1 MNHEY and CDR2 SVGAGI. CDR3 protein: CASGYPGRSYNEQFF. CDR3 DNA: TGTGCCAGCGGTTACCCCGGTAGGTCCTACAATGAGCAGTTCTTC.

There are many counts of this clonotype. The rearrangement joins TRBV12-3 or TRBV12-4 to TRBJ2-1, with 8 bases lining up with TRBD1. The V gene end was trimmed by 4 bases and the J gene end by 3 bases; junction bases not matched to a gene: 5. The CDR3 sequence is 15 residues long. CDR3 in DNA: TGTGCCAGCAGTTCGGGACAGGTGAACTACAATGAGCAGTTCTTC. This sequence encodes CASSSGQVNYNEQFF.

The chain combines TRBV7-9 with TRBJ2-5, with 13 bases matching TRBD2. Germline trimming cut 4 bases from V and 5 bases from J; bases unmatched to any gene: 4. CDR3 length: 15 residues. CDR1 SEHNR and CDR2 FQNEAQ come from the germline V gene (reference sequence). The CDR3 sequence: CASSSLAGGSETQYF. The CDR3 DNA follows: TGTGCCAGCAGCTCACTAGCGGGGGGGTCGGAGACCCAGTACTTC.

In this sample, this clonotype turned up many times. The chain combines TRBV20-1 with TRBJ2-7; TRBD1 agrees at 8 bases. Germline values: CDR1 DFQATT, CDR2 SNEGSKA (reference sequence). The CDR3 loop spans 14 amino acids. The junction had 13 bases not matched to a gene; V was cut back by 6 bases and J by 6 bases. The CDR3: CSAAGGWDKSEQYF. CDR3 nucleotide sequence: TGCAGTGCAGCAGGGGGCTGGGATAAGTCCGAGCAGTACTTC.

The genes are TRBV9 and TRBJ2-2, with 10 bases fitting TRBD2. Germline V gene sequence: CDR1 SGDLS, CDR2 YYNGEE. The J segment lost 6 bases and the V segment lost 0 bases, leaving 11 bases of the junction unmatched. The CDR3 is 18 amino acids. CDR3 coding DNA: TGTGCCAGCAGCGTAGTAAGGCTAGCGGGAGAAAACGCCGGGGAGCTGTTTTTT. Its protein is CASSVVRLAGENAGELFF. Combining the CDR3 with reference TRBV9 and TRBJ2-2 gives the whole variable domain DSGVTQTPKHLITATGQRVTLRCSPRSGDLSVYWYQQSLDQGLQFLIQYYNGEERAKGNILERFSAQQFPDLHSELNLSSLELGDSALYFCASSVVRLAGENAGELFFGEGSRLTVL.

This clonotype was seen a few times. This rearrangement joins TRBV30 to TRBJ1-1; D unresolved. The germline V gene has CDR1 GTSNPN and CDR2 SVGIG (reference sequence). Trimming removed 2 bases at V and 0 bases at J, with 7 bases between. There are 13 residues in the CDR3. CDR3: CAWSWSMNTEAFF. The CDR3 coding sequence is TGTGCCTGGAGTTGGAGTATGAACACTGAAGCTTTCTTT. The variable domain in full, completed from reference TRBV30 and TRBJ1-1, reads SQTIHQWPATLVQPVGSPLSLECTVEGTSNPNLYWYRQAAGRGLQLLFYSVGIGQISSEVPQNLSASRPQDRQFILSSKKLLLSDSGFYLCAWSWSMNTEAFFGQGTRLTVV.

Details on this clonotype: This is likely a read error, given that the CDR3 carries no conserved phenylalanine or tryptophan at its end. It is unclear where the CDR3 begins or ends on the DNA, so no DNA is shown, and the CDR3 is as TCRdb lists it. The V gene is TRBV2, the J gene TRBJ2-2; the D call of TRBD1 is as the table states it, not checked on the DNA. Germline-derived CDR1 and CDR2 are SNHLY and FYNNEI. The CDR3 totals 17 residues, both ends included. The chain's CDR3 is CASSLRSAGLNTGELLC.

In this sample, this clonotype turned up once. The chain is built from TRBV7-6 and TRBJ2-3; TRBD2 agrees at 14 bases. Unmatched junction bases numbered 9, after V lost 5 bases and J lost 5 bases. Germline V lookup: CDR1 SGHVS, CDR2 FNYEAQ. The CDR3 totals 17 residues. The CDR3 sequence: CASSPGTSGSWGDTQYF. CDR3 DNA: TGTGCCAGCAGCCCCGGGACTAGCGGGAGTTGGGGAGATACGCAGTATTTT.

With respect to this clonotype: Just one base apart from a much larger clone, this may be a read error. This chain connects TRBV7-9 to TRBJ1-1; 8 bases align to TRBD1. This CDR3 spans 13 amino acids. V gave up 4 bases and J gave up 6 bases; unmatched junction bases: 4. CDR1 SEHNR and CDR2 FQNEAQ come from the germline V gene (reference sequence). DNA of the CDR3: TGTGCCAGCAGCTGGGACAGGAAGGCTGAAGCTTTCTTT. Translated: CASSWDRKAEAFF.

This clonotype has a single count. Germline is not matched at one junction end, which may reflect a read error. The chain employs TRBV7-9 and TRBJ1-4; 7 bases fit TRBD1. CDR3 size: 16 residues. Looked up from germline, CDR1 is SEHNR and CDR2 is FQNEAQ (reference sequence). CDR3 DNA: TGTGCCAGCAGCTTAGCCGAGACAGGGAGGAGAGAAAACCTGTTTTTT. Encoded protein: CASSLAETGRRENLFF. Together with reference TRBV7-9 and TRBJ1-4, the CDR3 gives the full variable domain: DTGVSQNPRHKITKRGQNVTFRCDPISEHNRLYWYRQTLGQGPEFLTYFQNEAQLEKSRLLSDRFSAERPKGSFSTLEIQRTEQGDSAMYLCASSLAETGRRENLFFGSGTQLSVL.

The table lists this clonotype with many counts. A clone one base away is much larger, so this may be a read error. The rearrangement links TRBV29-1 to TRBJ2-2, with 8 positions matching TRBD1. CDR1 is SQVTM and CDR2 is ANQGSEA in the germline V gene. The CDR3 sequence is 12 residues long. This CDR3 is CSAKMWAGTGVF. DNA of the CDR3: TGCAGCGCTAAAATGTGGGCTGGGACAGGTGTTTTT.